Detailed here is one T cell receptor beta chain. This sample is drawn from a study of cytomegalovirus exposure and HLA in healthy donors. PCR involved 60 Vbeta and 13 Jbeta primers. Libraries were prepared by immunoSEQ multiplex PCR; TCRdb keeps only in-frame clonotypes and omits some of them. This sample has some 180,000 clones; 65% to 85% occur once, and the top ten carry around 1.4%. The CDR3 extends over 12 amino acids. Trimming shortened V by 0 bases and J by 9 bases, and 8 bases separated the two germline ends. Germline V gives CDR1 SNHLY, CDR2 FYNNEI. The sequenced sample was PBMCs. This TCR derives from a girl under 18 in good health and CMV-seropositive. The chain is built from TRBV2 and TRBJ2-5, with D unclear. The CDR3 coding sequence is TGTGCCAGCAGTGAAGCCCTTTTCGCCCAGTACTTC. It is translated as CASSEALFAQYF.